This TCR beta chain was recovered during a study of monozygotic twins with inflammatory bowel disease. Researchers used roughly 3,800 ng of total RNA for each TCR library. Generation of cDNA took place in eight separate reactions per sample. TCRdb reanalyzed the 5' RACE reads and collapses them to one entry per CDR3 protein, without DNA. The table for this sample gives hundreds of thousands of distinct CDR3 sequences. Findings and caveats of the study: A distinction between different T cell subtypes was not possible.

The CDR3 runs 15 residues. Per the germline V gene, CDR1 is DFQATT and CDR2 is SNEGSKA (reference sequence). In the case of this clonotype: What it binds is unknown.

The sequence derives from a human donor with ulcerative colitis or Crohn's disease, or a healthy co-twin of an affected twin (not recorded which). The gene calls are TRBV20-1 and TRBJ2-3. Material: blood. The CDR3: CSARKQRIITDTQYF.